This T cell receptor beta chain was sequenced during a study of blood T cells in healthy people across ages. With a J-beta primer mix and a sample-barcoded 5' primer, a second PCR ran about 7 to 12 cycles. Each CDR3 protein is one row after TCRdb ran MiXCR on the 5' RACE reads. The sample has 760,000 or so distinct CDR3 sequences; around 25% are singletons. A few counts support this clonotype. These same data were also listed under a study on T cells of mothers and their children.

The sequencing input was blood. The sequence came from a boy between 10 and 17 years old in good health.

CDR3 DNA sequence: TGCAGTGCTAGAGAATCTGCCCCCTACGAGCAGTACTTC. This sequence encodes CSARESAPYEQYF. The V gene is TRBV20-1, the J gene TRBJ2-7, with no clear D. CDR1 and CDR2 (germline): DFQATT, SNEGSKA (reference sequence). CDR3 length: 13 amino acids. Trimming removed 0 bases from V and 2 bases from J, with 8 bases in between.